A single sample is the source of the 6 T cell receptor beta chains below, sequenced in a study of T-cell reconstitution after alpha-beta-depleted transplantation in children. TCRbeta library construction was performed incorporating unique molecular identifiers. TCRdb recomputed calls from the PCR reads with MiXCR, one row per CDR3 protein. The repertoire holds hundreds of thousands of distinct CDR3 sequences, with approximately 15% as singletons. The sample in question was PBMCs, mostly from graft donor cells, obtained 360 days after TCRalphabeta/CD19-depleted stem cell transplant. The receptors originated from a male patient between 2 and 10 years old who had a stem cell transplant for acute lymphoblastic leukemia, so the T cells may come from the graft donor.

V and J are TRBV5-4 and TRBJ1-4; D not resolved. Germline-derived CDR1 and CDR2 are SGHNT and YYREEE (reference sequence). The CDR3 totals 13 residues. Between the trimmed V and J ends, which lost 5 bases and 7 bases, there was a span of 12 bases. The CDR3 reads CASRGGVPEKLFF. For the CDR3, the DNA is TGTGCCAGCAGGGGAGGAGTCCCTGAAAAACTGTTTTTT.

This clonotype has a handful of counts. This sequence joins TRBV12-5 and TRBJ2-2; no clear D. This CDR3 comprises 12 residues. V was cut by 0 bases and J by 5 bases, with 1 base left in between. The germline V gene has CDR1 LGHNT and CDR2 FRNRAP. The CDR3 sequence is CASGLVTGELFF. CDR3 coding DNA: TGTGCTAGTGGTTTGGTAACCGGGGAGCTGTTTTTT.

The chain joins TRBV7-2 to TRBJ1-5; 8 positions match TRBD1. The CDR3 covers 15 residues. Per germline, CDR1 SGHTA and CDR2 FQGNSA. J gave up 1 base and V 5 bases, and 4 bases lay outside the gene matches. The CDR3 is CASSPRGLSNQPQHF. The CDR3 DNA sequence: TGTGCCAGCAGCCCCAGGGGGCTGAGCAATCAGCCCCAGCATTTT.

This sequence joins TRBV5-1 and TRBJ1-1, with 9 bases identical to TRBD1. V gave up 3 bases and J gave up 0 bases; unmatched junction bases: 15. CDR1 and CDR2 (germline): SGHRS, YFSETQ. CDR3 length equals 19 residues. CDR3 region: CASSSVGQGFFDVNTEAFF. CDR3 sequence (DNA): TGCGCCAGCAGCTCGGTGGGACAGGGCTTCTTCGACGTGAACACTGAAGCTTTCTTT.

CDR3: CSARVPSGGNNEQFF. CDR3 DNA: TGCAGTGCTAGGGTCCCTAGCGGGGGGAATAATGAGCAGTTCTTC. V usage is TRBV20-1 and J usage is TRBJ2-1; 11 bases match TRBD2. The CDR3 spans 15 residues. The V gene end was trimmed by 3 bases and the J gene end by 7 bases; junction bases not matched to a gene: 8. CDR1 is DFQATT, CDR2 SNEGSKA, per germline (reference sequence).

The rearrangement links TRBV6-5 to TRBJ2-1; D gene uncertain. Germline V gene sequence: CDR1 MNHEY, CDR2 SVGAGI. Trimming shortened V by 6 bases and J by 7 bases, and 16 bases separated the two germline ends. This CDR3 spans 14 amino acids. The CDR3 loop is CASRPGWARNEQFF. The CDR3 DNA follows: TGTGCCAGCAGGCCCGGATGGGCGAGGAATGAGCAGTTCTTC.